The entry below describes one T cell receptor beta chain. Its matching antigen is unknown. These data originate in a study of T cell responses to AZD1222 COVID-19 vaccine. Turning to the study itself: Second-dose groups at about 4 or about 12 weeks were pooled.

CDR1 LGHDT and CDR2 YNNKEL come from the germline V gene (reference sequence). This CDR3 region has 13 residues. V lost 4 bases and J lost 7, with 8 bases in between. General study results and limits: Reportedly, close to half of spike-specific TCRs are directed against unmutated variant regions. Vaccine-associated CD4 TCRs spanned spike, dominant at 160-218 and 743-854. A mostly white British donor set with more females was recruited, and clonal diversity was possibly underestimated.

Libraries were prepared by immunoSEQ multiplex PCR; TCRdb keeps only in-frame clonotypes and omits some of them. The sample carries tens of thousands of clones, 84% recorded once. The clonotype was recovered from an adult in good health. The chain employs TRBV3-1 (or the pseudogene TRBV3-2) and TRBJ1-6; D not resolved. Sequencing used peripheral blood, obtained on day 0 of AZD1222 vaccination. The CDR3 nucleotides are TGTGCCAGCAGCCCGTCAGCGAATTCACCCCTCCACTTT. Amino acid sequence: CASSPSANSPLHF.